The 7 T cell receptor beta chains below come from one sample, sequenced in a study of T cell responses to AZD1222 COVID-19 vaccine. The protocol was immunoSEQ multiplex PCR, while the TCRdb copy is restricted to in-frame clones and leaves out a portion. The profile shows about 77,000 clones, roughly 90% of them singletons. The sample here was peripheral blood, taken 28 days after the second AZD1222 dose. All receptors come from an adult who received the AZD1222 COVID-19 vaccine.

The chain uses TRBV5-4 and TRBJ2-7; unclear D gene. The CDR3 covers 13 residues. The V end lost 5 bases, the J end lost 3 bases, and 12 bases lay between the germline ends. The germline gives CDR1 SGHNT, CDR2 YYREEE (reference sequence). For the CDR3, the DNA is TGTGCCAGCAGACCCAGTAGCAGCTACGAGCAGTACTTC. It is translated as CASRPSSSYEQYF.

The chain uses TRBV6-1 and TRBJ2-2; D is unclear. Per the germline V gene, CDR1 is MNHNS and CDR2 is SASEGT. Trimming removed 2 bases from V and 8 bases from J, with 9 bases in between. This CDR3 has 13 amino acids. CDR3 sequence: CASSESLLGELFF. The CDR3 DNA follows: TGTGCCAGCAGTGAATCACTCTTAGGGGAGCTGTTTTTT.

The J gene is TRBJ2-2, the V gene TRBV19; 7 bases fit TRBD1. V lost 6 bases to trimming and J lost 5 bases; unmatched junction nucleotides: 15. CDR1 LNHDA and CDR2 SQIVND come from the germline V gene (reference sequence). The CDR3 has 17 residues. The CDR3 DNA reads TGTGCCAGTAGCATCAGGGGGATAAGTTCCGAGACCGGGGAGCTGTTTTTT. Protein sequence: CASSIRGISSETGELFF. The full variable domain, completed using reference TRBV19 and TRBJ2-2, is DGGITQSPKYLFRKEGQNVTLSCEQNLNHDAMYWYRQDPGQGLRLIYYSQIVNDFQKGDIAEGYSVSREKKESFPLTVTSAQKNPTAFYLCASSIRGISSETGELFFGEGSRLTVL.

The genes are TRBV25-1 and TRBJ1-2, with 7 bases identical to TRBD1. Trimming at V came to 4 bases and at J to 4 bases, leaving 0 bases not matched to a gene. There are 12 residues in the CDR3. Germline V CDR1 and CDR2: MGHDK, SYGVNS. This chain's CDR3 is CASSGQGYGYTF. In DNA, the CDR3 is TGTGCCAGCAGTGGACAGGGCTATGGCTACACCTTC.

This chain's CDR3 is CASSEAARTTSNQPQHF. The CDR3 nucleotides read TGTGCCAGCAGTGAAGCCGCGAGGACCACTAGCAATCAGCCCCAGCATTTT. The V and J genes are TRBV2 and TRBJ1-5; D is ambiguous. Germline CDR1 SNHLY, CDR2 FYNNEI. The ends were cut back, 0 bases at V and 0 bases at J, with 12 bases in the middle. CDR3 length equals 17 residues. Based on the CDR3 plus reference TRBV2 and TRBJ1-5, the full variable domain is EPEVTQTPSHQVTQMGQEVILRCVPISNHLYFYWYRQILGQKVEFLVSFYNNEISEKSEIFDDQFSVERPDGSNFTLKIRSTKLEDSAMYFCASSEAARTTSNQPQHFGDGTRLSIL.

The CDR3 reads CASSSTGGTTNEKLFF. Here the CDR3 DNA reads TGTGCCAGCAGTTCTACCGGGGGCACAACTAATGAAAAACTGTTTTTT. The chain is built from TRBV28 and TRBJ1-4, with a possible D match to TRBD1 (6 bases). Germline values: CDR1 MDHEN, CDR2 SYDVKM. The CDR3 has 16 amino acids. The V end lost 4 bases, the J end lost 0 bases, and 12 bases lay between the germline ends.

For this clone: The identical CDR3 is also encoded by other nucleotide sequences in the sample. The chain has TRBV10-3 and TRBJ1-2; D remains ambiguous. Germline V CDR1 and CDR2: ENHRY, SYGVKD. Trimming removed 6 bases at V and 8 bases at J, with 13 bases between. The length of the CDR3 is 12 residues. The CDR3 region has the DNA TGTGCCATCAGCTCTGGGGATCACGGCTACACCTTC. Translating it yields CAISSGDHGYTF.